This is a list of T cell receptor beta chains from one sample in a study of T cell repertoires in cytomegalovirus infection. Antigens for these TCRs are unknown. Using its own MiXCR run on the reads, TCRdb lists one record per CDR3 protein. Of some 320,000 distinct CDR3 sequences in the sample, just under 30% were seen once. The source was cultured PBMCs, collected from culture after CMV antigen stimulation. The receptors here all came from a human donor in good health (CMV status not recorded). Some clones in this sample may be carry-over from other donors' samples. The CDR3 runs from the conserved cysteine through the conserved F or W. The order of the fields is V gene, D gene, clone size, J gene, CDR3 DNA, CDR3 protein. The D gene is left open where the match is weak. Rows give clone size only sometimes, using once, few, many, or a class for an expanded clone.

V gene: TRBV6-1; D gene: TRBD1; clone size: -; J gene: TRBJ1-5; CDR3 DNA: TGTGCCAGCAGTCCTTCCCTGAACAGGGGGCTAAGCAATCAGCCCCAGCATTTT; CDR3 protein: CASSPSLNRGLSNQPQHF
V gene: TRBV12-5; D gene: -; clone size: -; J gene: TRBJ2-7; CDR3 DNA: TGTGCTAGTGGTTTGCCCCGTAACGAGCAGTACTTC; CDR3 protein: CASGLPRNEQYF
V gene: TRBV27; D gene: -; clone size: -; J gene: TRBJ2-6; CDR3 DNA: TGTGCCAGCAGTTTATACGTCGGCTCTGGGGCCAACGTCCTGACTTTC; CDR3 protein: CASSLYVGSGANVLTF
V gene: TRBV15; D gene: -; clone size: few; J gene: TRBJ1-5; CDR3 DNA: TGTGCCACCAGCAGAGATTGGAGCCAGCCCCAGCATTTT; CDR3 protein: CATSRDWSQPQHF
V gene: TRBV6-1; D gene: -; clone size: few; J gene: TRBJ1-5; CDR3 DNA: TGTGCCAGCAGTGAAGGGCAGAATCAGCCCCAGCATTTT; CDR3 protein: CASSEGQNQPQHF
V gene: TRBV7-2; D gene: TRBD2; clone size: few; J gene: TRBJ2-1; CDR3 DNA: TGTGCCAGCAGCTTCCCCCAGAGCGGGAGCGTGAATGAGCAGTTCTTC; CDR3 protein: CASSFPQSGSVNEQFF
V gene: TRBV5-5; D gene: -; clone size: few; J gene: TRBJ2-1; CDR3 DNA: TGTGCCAGCAGCTTACGAAGGGAAAATGAGCAGTTCTTC; CDR3 protein: CASSLRRENEQFF
V gene: TRBV4-1; D gene: TRBD1; clone size: -; J gene: TRBJ1-3; CDR3 DNA: TGCGCCAGCAGCCAACGACAGGGGGGCTACTCTTCTGGAAACACCATATATTTT; CDR3 protein: CASSQRQGGYSSGNTIYF
V gene: TRBV19; D gene: TRBD1; clone size: -; J gene: TRBJ1-2; CDR3 DNA: TGTGCCAGTACTCTCAGCGGACAGGGAGGCTATGGCTACACCTTC; CDR3 protein: CASTLSGQGGYGYTF
V gene: TRBV14; D gene: -; clone size: few; J gene: TRBJ2-3; CDR3 DNA: TGTGCCAGCAGCCAAGGACGGGTGCAGGGGATTGCAGATACGCAGTATTTT; CDR3 protein: CASSQGRVQGIADTQYF
V gene: TRBV11-3; D gene: TRBD2; clone size: many; J gene: TRBJ2-1; CDR3 DNA: TGTGCCAGCAGCCAACTAGCGGTCTCCTACAATGAGCAGTTCTTC; CDR3 protein: CASSQLAVSYNEQFF
V gene: TRBV3-1; D gene: -; clone size: -; J gene: TRBJ1-1; CDR3 DNA: TGTGCCAGCAGCCAACTGGGACAAGAAGCTTTCTTT; CDR3 protein: CASSQLGQEAFF
V gene: TRBV28; D gene: TRBD1; clone size: few; J gene: TRBJ2-7; CDR3 DNA: TGTGCCAGCAGTTTTGGACAGGGGTACTCCTACGAGCAGTACTTC; CDR3 protein: CASSFGQGYSYEQYF
V gene: TRBV12-3/TRBV12-4; D gene: TRBD2; clone size: -; J gene: TRBJ2-7; CDR3 DNA: TGTGCCAGCAGTGAAGCGGGACTAGCGTCCTACGAGCAGTACTTC; CDR3 protein: CASSEAGLASYEQYF
V gene: TRBV6-6; D gene: TRBD1; clone size: few; J gene: TRBJ2-3; CDR3 DNA: TGTGCCAGCAGTACAGGGGGCGGCACAGATACGCAGTATTTT; CDR3 protein: CASSTGGGTDTQYF
V gene: TRBV6-1; D gene: -; clone size: few; J gene: TRBJ1-1; CDR3 DNA: TGTGCCAGCAGGCCCCGGGGGCAGAGGACTGAAGCTTTCTTT; CDR3 protein: CASRPRGQRTEAFF
V gene: TRBV7-2; D gene: -; clone size: many; J gene: TRBJ1-5; CDR3 DNA: TGTGCCAGCGGTGGGGGGCCAGCCAATCAGCCCCAGCATTTT; CDR3 protein: CASGGGPANQPQHF
V gene: TRBV20-1; D gene: -; clone size: many; J gene: TRBJ2-7; CDR3 DNA: TGCAGTGCTAGAGAGATTAGAGCTTCCTACGAGCAGTACTTC; CDR3 protein: CSAREIRASYEQYF
V gene: TRBV5-1; D gene: -; clone size: -; J gene: TRBJ2-5; CDR3 DNA: TGCGCCAGCAGTAGTGGGGACGTCCAAGAGACCCAGTACTTC; CDR3 protein: CASSSGDVQETQYF
V gene: TRBV28; D gene: -; clone size: few; J gene: TRBJ2-6; CDR3 DNA: TGTGCCAGCAGGGCAGGTGACTCTGGGGCCAACGTCCTGACTTTC; CDR3 protein: CASRAGDSGANVLTF
V gene: TRBV7-9; D gene: -; clone size: few; J gene: TRBJ1-3; CDR3 DNA: TGTGCCAGCAGCCCCCCAAATTGGGGAAACACCATATATTTT; CDR3 protein: CASSPPNWGNTIYF
V gene: TRBV7-2; D gene: -; clone size: many; J gene: TRBJ1-5; CDR3 DNA: TGTGCCAGCAGCCTGAAGTCTAATCAGCCCCAGCATTTT; CDR3 protein: CASSLKSNQPQHF
V gene: TRBV6-1; D gene: TRBD1; clone size: many; J gene: TRBJ1-5; CDR3 DNA: TGTGCCAGCAGTGCAGGACAGGCACTTAGCAATCAGCCCCAGCATTTT; CDR3 protein: CASSAGQALSNQPQHF
V gene: TRBV20-1; D gene: TRBD2; clone size: many; J gene: TRBJ2-5; CDR3 DNA: TGCAGTGCTAGGCCGTCGACTAGCGGGGTAGTGGAGACCCAGTACTTC; CDR3 protein: CSARPSTSGVVETQYF
V gene: TRBV4-1; D gene: TRBD1; clone size: -; J gene: TRBJ2-1; CDR3 DNA: TGCGCCAGCAGCCACGGGACAGGGGTTGTGTACAATGAGCAGTTCTTC; CDR3 protein: CASSHGTGVVYNEQFF
V gene: TRBV7-6; D gene: TRBD2; clone size: few; J gene: TRBJ2-7; CDR3 DNA: TGTGCCAGCAGCCCTCAAGTGGGCGGGGGACCCTACGAGCAGTACTTC; CDR3 protein: CASSPQVGGGPYEQYF
V gene: TRBV5-4; D gene: -; clone size: -; J gene: TRBJ1-5; CDR3 DNA: TGTGCCACCCGGATCGGGGGACCCACGAGCAATCAGCCCCAGCATTTT; CDR3 protein: CATRIGGPTSNQPQHF
V gene: TRBV7-6; D gene: -; clone size: -; J gene: TRBJ2-1; CDR3 DNA: TGTGCCAGCAGCCAGGGTAGGTTCGCGTACAATGAGCAGTTCTTC; CDR3 protein: CASSQGRFAYNEQFF
V gene: TRBV20-1; D gene: -; clone size: -; J gene: TRBJ1-5; CDR3 DNA: TGCAGTGCTATCGAGTACGGTAGCAATCAGCCCCAGCATTTT; CDR3 protein: CSAIEYGSNQPQHF
V gene: TRBV11-2; D gene: -; clone size: -; J gene: TRBJ2-3; CDR3 DNA: TGTGCCAGCAGCTTAGACAGGACTGACACAGATACGCAGTATTTT; CDR3 protein: CASSLDRTDTDTQYF
V gene: TRBV7-9; D gene: -; clone size: -; J gene: TRBJ1-5; CDR3 DNA: TGTGCCAGCAGCCTAGACGGGGGGACTCAGCCCCAGCATTTT; CDR3 protein: CASSLDGGTQPQHF
V gene: TRBV7-3; D gene: TRBD1; clone size: few; J gene: TRBJ1-2; CDR3 DNA: TGTGCCAGCAGCTCAGGGACAGGGGGCGATGGCTACACCTTC; CDR3 protein: CASSSGTGGDGYTF
V gene: TRBV18; D gene: TRBD2; clone size: -; J gene: TRBJ2-1; CDR3 DNA: TGTGCCAGCTCACCAAGACAGACTAGCGGCTACAATGAGCAGTTCTTC; CDR3 protein: CASSPRQTSGYNEQFF
V gene: TRBV19; D gene: -; clone size: -; J gene: TRBJ1-3; CDR3 DNA: TGTGCCAGTAGTAATTCGGGACAACCTAGGCCGGGAAACACCATATATTTT; CDR3 protein: CASSNSGQPRPGNTIYF
V gene: TRBV20-1; D gene: -; clone size: few; J gene: TRBJ1-2; CDR3 DNA: TGCAGTGCTAGGGGGAGCGGGTTCTACCACCGGTCGGGCACCTTC; CDR3 protein: CSARGSGFYHRSGTF
V gene: TRBV4-1; D gene: -; clone size: -; J gene: TRBJ2-2; CDR3 DNA: TGCGCCAGCAGCCCCCTTGATCTAAAGACCGCGACGAACACCGGGGAGCTGTTTTTT; CDR3 protein: CASSPLDLKTATNTGELFF
V gene: TRBV7-2; D gene: TRBD2; clone size: few; J gene: TRBJ2-7; CDR3 DNA: TGTGCCAGCAGCTTAGCTTTAGCGGGAACCTACGAGCAGTACTTC; CDR3 protein: CASSLALAGTYEQYF
V gene: TRBV7-9; D gene: TRBD1; clone size: -; J gene: TRBJ1-5; CDR3 DNA: TGTGCCAGCACTAACTTCGTCGGGACAGGGGCCCCCAAGCCCCAGCATTTT; CDR3 protein: CASTNFVGTGAPKPQHF
V gene: TRBV6-5; D gene: -; clone size: -; J gene: TRBJ1-1; CDR3 DNA: TGTGCCAGCAGTTTGTTCGGGGGCGACCAGGGGAACACTGAAGCTTTCTTT; CDR3 protein: CASSLFGGDQGNTEAFF
V gene: TRBV20-1; D gene: TRBD1; clone size: -; J gene: TRBJ2-2; CDR3 DNA: TGCAGTGCTAGATCCCGGGACAGTAGGGTTGGGGAGCTGTTTTTT; CDR3 protein: CSARSRDSRVGELFF
V gene: TRBV10-3; D gene: TRBD2; clone size: few; J gene: TRBJ2-7; CDR3 DNA: TGTGCCACCGGGTGGGGGGGCGAGCAGTACTTC; CDR3 protein: CATGWGGEQYF
V gene: TRBV5-6; D gene: -; clone size: few; J gene: TRBJ2-1; CDR3 DNA: TGTGCCAGCAGCTCCCCCCTAGCAGTCTACAATGAGCAGTTCTTC; CDR3 protein: CASSSPLAVYNEQFF
V gene: TRBV7-2; D gene: TRBD1; clone size: -; J gene: TRBJ1-3; CDR3 DNA: TGTGCCAGCAGCTACAGGGGTCGTGGAAACACCATATATTTT; CDR3 protein: CASSYRGRGNTIYF
V gene: TRBV12-5; D gene: TRBD1; clone size: few; J gene: TRBJ2-2; CDR3 DNA: TGTGCTAGTGGCCCGGGACAGGTAGTTACCGGGGAGCTGTTTTTT; CDR3 protein: CASGPGQVVTGELFF